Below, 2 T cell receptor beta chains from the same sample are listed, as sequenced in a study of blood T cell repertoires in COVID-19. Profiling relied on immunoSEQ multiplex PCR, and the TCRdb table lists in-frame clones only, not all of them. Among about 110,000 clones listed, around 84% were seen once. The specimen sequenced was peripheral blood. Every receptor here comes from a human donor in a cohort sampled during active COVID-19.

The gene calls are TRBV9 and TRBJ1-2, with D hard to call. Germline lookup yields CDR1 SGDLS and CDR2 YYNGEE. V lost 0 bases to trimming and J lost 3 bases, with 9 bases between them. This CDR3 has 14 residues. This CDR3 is CASSVGPRDYGYTF. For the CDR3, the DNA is TGTGCCAGCAGCGTAGGACCGAGGGACTATGGCTACACCTTC.

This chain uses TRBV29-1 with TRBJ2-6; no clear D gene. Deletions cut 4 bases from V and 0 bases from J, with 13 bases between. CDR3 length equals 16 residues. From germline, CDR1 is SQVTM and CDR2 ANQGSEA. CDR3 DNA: TGCAGCGTTGGATCCAGTCGCCACTCTGGGGCCAACGTCCTGACTTTC. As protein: CSVGSSRHSGANVLTF.